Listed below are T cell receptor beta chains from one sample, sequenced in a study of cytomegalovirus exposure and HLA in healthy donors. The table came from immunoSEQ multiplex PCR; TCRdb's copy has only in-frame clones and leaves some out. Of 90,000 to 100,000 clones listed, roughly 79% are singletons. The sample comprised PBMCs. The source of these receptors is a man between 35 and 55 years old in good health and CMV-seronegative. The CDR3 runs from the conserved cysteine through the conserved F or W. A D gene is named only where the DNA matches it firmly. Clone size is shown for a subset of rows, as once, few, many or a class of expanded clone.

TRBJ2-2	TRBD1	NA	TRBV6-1	CASTMTGDPGELFF	TGTGCCAGCACCATGACAGGGGATCCCGGGGAGCTGTTTTTT
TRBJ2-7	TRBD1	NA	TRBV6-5	CASSYSNAGGAYEQYF	TGTGCCAGCAGTTACTCGAATGCAGGGGGTGCCTACGAGCAGTACTTC
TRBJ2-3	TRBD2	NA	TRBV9	CASTNTGLAGDTQYF	TGTGCCAGCACCAACACCGGACTAGCGGGCGATACGCAGTATTTT
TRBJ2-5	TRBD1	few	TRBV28	CASSPWTGGPQETQYF	TGTGCCAGCAGTCCATGGACAGGGGGTCCACAAGAGACCCAGTACTTC
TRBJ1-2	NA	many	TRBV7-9	CASSPTTVTYGYTF	TGTGCCAGCAGCCCGACGACAGTAACCTATGGCTACACCTTC
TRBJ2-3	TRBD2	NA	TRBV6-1	CASTGGPDTQYF	TGTGCCAGCACGGGGGGGCCAGATACGCAGTATTTT
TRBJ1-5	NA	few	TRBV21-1	CASSRKAPTDRSYSNQPQHF	TGTGCCAGCAGCAGAAAGGCCCCAACCGACAGATCCTATAGCAATCAGCCCCAGCATTTT
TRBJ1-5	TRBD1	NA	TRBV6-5	CASRTGMSNQPQHF	TGTGCCAGCCGGACAGGGATGAGCAATCAGCCCCAGCATTTT
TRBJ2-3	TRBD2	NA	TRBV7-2	CASSFAGTSGRDTQYF	TGTGCCAGCAGCTTTGCCGGGACTAGCGGGAGGGATACGCAGTATTTT
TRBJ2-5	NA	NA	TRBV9	CASSVGSRGRQETQYF	TGTGCCAGCAGCGTAGGTTCCAGGGGTAGACAAGAGACCCAGTACTTC
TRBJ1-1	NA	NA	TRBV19	CASSIRSGGTEAFF	TGTGCCAGTAGTATAAGGAGTGGAGGCACTGAAGCTTTCTTT
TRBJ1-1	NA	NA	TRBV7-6	CASSLPGTEAFF	TGTGCCAGCAGCTTACCGGGGACAGAAGCTTTCTTT
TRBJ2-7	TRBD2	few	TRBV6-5	CASSSGLAGAYEQYF	TGTGCCAGCAGTTCGGGACTAGCGGGAGCCTACGAGCAGTACTTC
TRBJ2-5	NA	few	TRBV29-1	CSVEDLRTPGVIETQYF	TGCAGCGTTGAAGACCTGCGGACACCCGGAGTGATAGAGACCCAGTACTTC
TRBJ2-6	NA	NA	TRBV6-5	CASSYTGPSGANVLTF	TGTGCCAGCAGTTATACAGGGCCCTCTGGGGCCAACGTCCTGACTTTC
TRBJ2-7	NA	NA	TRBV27	CASSLGGQSYEQYF	TGTGCCAGCAGTTTAGGTGGACAGTCCTACGAGCAGTACTTC
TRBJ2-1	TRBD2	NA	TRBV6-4	CASASGSIVNEQFF	TGTGCCAGTGCTAGCGGGAGCATTGTCAATGAGCAGTTCTTC
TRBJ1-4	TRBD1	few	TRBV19	CASSIHRGTDEKLFF	TGTGCCAGTAGTATACACAGGGGGACGGATGAAAAACTGTTTTTT
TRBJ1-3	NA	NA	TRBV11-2	CASSYREHSSGNTIYF	TGTGCCAGCAGCTACCGGGAGCATAGCTCTGGAAACACCATATATTTT
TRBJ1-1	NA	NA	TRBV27	CASSSPLGGNTEAFF	TGTGCCAGCAGTTCCCCCCTTGGAGGAAACACTGAAGCTTTCTTT
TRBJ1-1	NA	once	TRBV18	CASQKAGRNTEAFF	TGTGCCAGCCAGAAGGCAGGGCGCAACACTGAAGCTTTCTTT
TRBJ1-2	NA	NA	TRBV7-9	CASNTGGTGYTF	TGTGCCAGCAACACGGGGGGGACTGGCTACACCTTC
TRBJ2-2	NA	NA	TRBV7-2	CASSPIWAANTGELFF	TGTGCCAGCAGCCCGATCTGGGCAGCGAACACCGGGGAGCTGTTTTTT
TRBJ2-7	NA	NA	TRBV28	CASSFAGSSYEQYF	TGTGCCAGCAGTTTCGCCGGGAGCTCGTACGAGCAGTACTTC
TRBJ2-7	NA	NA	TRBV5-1	CASSLEGDVYEQYF	TGCGCCAGCAGCTTGGAGGGGGATGTCTACGAGCAGTACTTC
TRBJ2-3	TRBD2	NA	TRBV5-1	CASSRTSGRGFADTQYF	TGCGCCAGCAGCCGGACTAGCGGGAGGGGCTTCGCAGATACGCAGTATTTT
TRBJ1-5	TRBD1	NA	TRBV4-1	CASSQDWAGGYNQPQHF	TGCGCCAGCAGCCAAGACTGGGCAGGGGGCTACAATCAGCCCCAGCATTTT
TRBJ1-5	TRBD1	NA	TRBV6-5	CASSYSSGGIQPQHF	TGTGCCAGCAGTTACTCGTCAGGGGGCATACAGCCCCAGCATTTT
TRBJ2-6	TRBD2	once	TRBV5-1	CASSLGTSGRSGANVLTF	TGCGCCAGCAGCCTGGGGACTAGCGGGAGGTCTGGGGCCAACGTCCTGACTTTC
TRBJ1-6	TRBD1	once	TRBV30	CAWSAGQTSPLHF	TGTGCCTGGAGTGCGGGACAGACTTCACCCCTCCACTTT
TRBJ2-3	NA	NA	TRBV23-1	CASSNTGYQAQYF	TGCGCCAGCAGTAATACAGGGTATCAGGCGCAGTATTTT
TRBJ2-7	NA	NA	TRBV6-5	CASSQPGRGGYEQYF	TGTGCCAGCAGCCAACCTGGAAGGGGAGGCTACGAGCAGTACTTC
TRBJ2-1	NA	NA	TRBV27	CASSRYQGLNFNEQFF	TGTGCCAGCAGTCGCTACCAGGGTTTAAACTTCAATGAGCAGTTCTTC
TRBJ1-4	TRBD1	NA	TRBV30	CAWRGGQSNEKLFF	TGTGCCTGGAGGGGGGGACAGTCTAATGAAAAACTGTTTTTT
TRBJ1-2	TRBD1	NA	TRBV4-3	CASSQEPYRGSNYGYTF	TGCGCCAGCAGCCAAGAGCCGTACAGGGGAAGTAACTATGGCTACACCTTC
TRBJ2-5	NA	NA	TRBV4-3	CASSHSTGFQETQYF	TGCGCCAGCAGCCACTCAACAGGGTTCCAGGAGACCCAGTACTTC
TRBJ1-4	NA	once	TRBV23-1	CASSKSKGVRNEKLFF	TGCGCCAGCAGTAAGTCGAAGGGGGTTCGAAATGAAAAACTGTTTTTT
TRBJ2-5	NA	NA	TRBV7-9	CASSPRAEYQETQYF	TGTGCCAGCAGCCCGAGGGCGGAATACCAAGAGACCCAGTACTTC
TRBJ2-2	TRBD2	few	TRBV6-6	CASSTGLAGVTGELFF	TGTGCCAGCAGTACCGGACTAGCGGGAGTCACCGGGGAGCTGTTTTTT
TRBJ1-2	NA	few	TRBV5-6	CASSSGMTRLYGYTF	TGTGCCAGCAGCTCCGGGATGACCAGGCTTTATGGCTACACCTTC
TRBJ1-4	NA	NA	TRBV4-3	CASSQDGQGFNEKLFF	TGCGCCAGCAGCCAAGATGGGCAGGGATTTAATGAAAAACTGTTTTTT
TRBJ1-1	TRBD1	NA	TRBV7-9	CASSEGQLNTEAFF	TGTGCCAGCAGCGAGGGACAGTTGAACACTGAAGCTTTCTTT
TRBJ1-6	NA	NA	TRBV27	CASSRGGGSPLHF	TGTGCCAGCAGTCGTGGGGGCGGGTCACCCCTCCACTTT
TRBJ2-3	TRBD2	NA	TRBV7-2	CASSLGGESSDTQYF	TGTGCCAGCAGCTTGGGGGGGGAGAGCTCAGATACGCAGTATTTT
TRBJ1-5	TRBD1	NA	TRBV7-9	CASSFPGQNQPQHF	TGTGCCAGCAGCTTCCCGGGACAGAATCAGCCCCAGCATTTT
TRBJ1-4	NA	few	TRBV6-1	CASSTRDIHEKLFF	TGTGCCAGCAGTACCCGGGACATTCATGAAAAACTGTTTTTT
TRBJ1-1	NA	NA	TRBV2	CASRGLMNTEAFF	TGTGCCAGCCGGGGTTTAATGAACACTGAAGCTTTCTTT
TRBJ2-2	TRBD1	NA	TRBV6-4	CASRGQGSGELFF	TGTGCCAGCAGGGGACAGGGTTCCGGGGAGCTGTTTTTT
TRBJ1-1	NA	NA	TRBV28	CASSTPAGDTEAFF	TGTGCCAGCAGTACGCCGGCAGGGGACACTGAAGCTTTCTTT
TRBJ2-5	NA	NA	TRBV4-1	CASSQDALGQGHFQETQYF	TGCGCCAGCAGCCAAGACGCTTTAGGGCAGGGGCACTTCCAAGAGACCCAGTACTTC
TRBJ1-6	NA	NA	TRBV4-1	CASSGQGGNSPLHF	TGCGCCAGCAGCGGACAAGGGGGTAATTCACCCCTCCACTTT
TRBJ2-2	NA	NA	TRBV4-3	CASSYEGAGTGELFF	TGCGCCAGCAGCTACGAGGGGGCGGGGACCGGGGAGCTGTTTTTT
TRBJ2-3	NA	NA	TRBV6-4	CASSAQGGGTDTQYF	TGTGCCAGCAGCGCACAGGGGGGGGGCACAGATACGCAGTATTTT
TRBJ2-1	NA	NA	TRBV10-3	CAIRPGHEVSYNEQFF	TGTGCCATCAGACCGGGACACGAAGTCTCCTACAATGAGCAGTTCTTC
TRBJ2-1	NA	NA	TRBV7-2	CASSLVGVFDEQFF	TGTGCCAGCAGCTTAGTAGGGGTATTTGATGAGCAGTTCTTC
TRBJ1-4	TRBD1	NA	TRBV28	CASSLTGTGLSEKLFF	TGTGCCAGCAGTTTGACCGGGACAGGGCTTTCTGAAAAACTGTTTTTT